This T cell receptor beta chain is from a study of graft-versus-host responses after intestinal transplantation. Study-wide context: Recipients were all induced with anti-thymocyte globulin, then given tacrolimus and steroids for 3 to 4 years.

Notes on this clone: The antigen remains undetermined.

The repertoire was sequenced with immunoSEQ multiplex PCR; TCRdb's copy has only in-frame clones and lacks some. The sample has tens of thousands of clones, 85% to 90% seen once; the top ten hold approximately 0.35%. The sequence was obtained from a human donor who received an intestinal transplant. The source material was unstimulated CD4+ T cells sorted from spleen or lymph node cells, sampled before intestinal transplant.

CDR3 residues: CASSFTSGAYNEQFF. The DNA of the CDR3 is TGTGCCAGCAGCTTTACTAGCGGTGCCTACAATGAGCAGTTCTTC. The chain carries TRBV7-2 and TRBJ2-1; 8 bases align to TRBD2. The germline gives CDR1 SGHTA, CDR2 FQGNSA. V shed 3 bases, J shed 2 bases, and the junction held 3 bases outside the gene matches. The CDR3 has 15 residues.